This TCR beta chain was found in a study of T-cell reconstitution after alpha-beta-depleted transplantation in children. Researchers prepared the TCRbeta library using unique molecular identifiers, the study reports. TCRdb processed the PCR reads anew with MiXCR; each CDR3 protein has one entry. The table shows 90,000 to 100,000 distinct CDR3 sequences, with 20% to 30% occurring only once. V shed 3 bases and J 4 bases; nucleotides not matched to a gene: 3. Per germline, CDR1 DFQATT and CDR2 SNEGSKA (reference sequence). The CDR3 has 14 residues. This clonotype was recorded a few times. Sequences were derived from PBMCs, sampled before TCRalphabeta/CD19-depleted stem cell transplant. This TCR came from a boy younger than 10 with acute lymphoblastic leukemia, due to receive a stem cell transplant. The J gene is TRBJ2-1, the V gene TRBV20-1, with TRBD2 matching over 10 bases. The CDR3 reads CSASPSGSYNEQFF. The CDR3 nucleotides are TGCAGTGCTAGTCCTAGCGGGAGTTACAATGAGCAGTTCTTC.